This T cell receptor beta chain was sequenced in a study of blood T cell repertoires in COVID-19. Study information: The study drew acute and convalescent COVID-19 samples from the United States, Italy and Spain. T cells, B-cell-depleted T cells, or PBMCs provided the cDNA or gDNA that served as material.

Clones were sequenced by immunoSEQ multiplex PCR, and TCRdb holds only the in-frame ones, with some missing. The sample includes about 130,000 clones, 75% to 90% of them seen just once. This clone has just a few counts. Trimming took 1 base from V and 5 from J, leaving 12 bases between them. The germline V gene has CDR1 SGHDN and CDR2 FVKESK. The CDR3 sequence is 14 residues long. This clonotype was obtained from a woman aged 45-59 years who had recovered from COVID-19. The J gene is TRBJ2-7, the V gene TRBV14; tentatively, D is TRBD1 (6 bases). The sequenced material came from peripheral blood. The CDR3 DNA follows: TGTGCCAGCAGCCAAGCACAGGGCGAGAACGAGCAGTACTTC. This codes for CASSQAQGENEQYF.